This TCR beta chain is from a study of glioma-infiltrating T cells. Points from the study as a whole: Tissue and blood shared very few CDR3 sequences. Non-neoplastic patients had below-expected tissue-blood divergence, while all gliomas exceeded expectation.

This clonotype was found a few times. Its target is unknown. TCR alpha and beta CDR3 regions were amplified from RNA using iRepertoire nested multiplex PCR. One-step reverse transcription and amplification started from approximately 100-400 ng of tissue mRNA or PBMC total RNA. TCRdb used MiXCR to reprocess the multiplex PCR reads, holding one entry per CDR3 protein. The sample gives around 100,000 distinct CDR3 sequences, around 29% of which show up once; 40% to 45% is in the top ten. The V end was cut by 2 bases, the J end by 0 bases, with 7 bases between. The CDR3 contains 14 residues. The sequenced material came from glioma tissue, nonneoplastic brain tissue, or PBMCs (not recorded which). The receptor comes from a human donor with low-grade glioma or glioblastoma, undergoing nonglioma brain surgery, or in good health (not recorded which). The chain is built from TRBV12-3 or TRBV12-4 and TRBJ1-1; D unclear. The CDR3 bases are TGTGCCAGCAGTTTACTAGGCTTGAACACTGAAGCTTTCTTT. It is translated as CASSLLGLNTEAFF.